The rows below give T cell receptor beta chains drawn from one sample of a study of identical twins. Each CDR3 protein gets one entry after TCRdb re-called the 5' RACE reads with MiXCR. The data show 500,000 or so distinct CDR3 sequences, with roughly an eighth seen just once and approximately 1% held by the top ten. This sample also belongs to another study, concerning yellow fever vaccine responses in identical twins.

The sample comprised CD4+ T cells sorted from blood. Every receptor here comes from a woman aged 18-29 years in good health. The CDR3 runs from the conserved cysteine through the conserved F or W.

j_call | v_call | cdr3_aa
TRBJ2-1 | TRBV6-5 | CASSYEGLSYNEQFF
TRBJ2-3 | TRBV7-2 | CASSLAGTNTDTQYF
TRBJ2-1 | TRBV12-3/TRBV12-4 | CASSFGLEAFNEQFF
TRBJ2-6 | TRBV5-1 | CASSSQGAGGANVLTF
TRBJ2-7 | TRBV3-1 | CASSQEKLLGTNEQYF
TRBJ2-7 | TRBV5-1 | CASSVAGRVPYEQYF
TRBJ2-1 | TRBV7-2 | CASSLSPDYNEQFF
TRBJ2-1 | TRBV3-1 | CASSPSRNEQFF
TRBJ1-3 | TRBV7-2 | CASSSTLNTIYF
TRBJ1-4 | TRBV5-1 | CASSLAQGVTNEKLFF
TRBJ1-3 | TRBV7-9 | CASSLGARSFSGNTIYF
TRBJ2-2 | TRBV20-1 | CSARELARATGELFF
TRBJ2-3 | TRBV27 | CASKQGSRTDTQYF
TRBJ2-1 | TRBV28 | CASRPLEPGNEQFF
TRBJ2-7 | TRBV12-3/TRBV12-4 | CASSLVRSEQYF
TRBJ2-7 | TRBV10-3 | CAMSGGNGEQYF
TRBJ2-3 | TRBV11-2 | CASSLFRGLADTQYF
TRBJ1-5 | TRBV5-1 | CASSASVGSNQPQHF
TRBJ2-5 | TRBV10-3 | CATRTGTGGRETQYF
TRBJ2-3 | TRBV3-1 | CASSQDQRAADTQYF
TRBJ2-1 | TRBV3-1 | CASSQGGLGSLAGSIDEQFF
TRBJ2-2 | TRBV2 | CASRKGQSNTGELFF
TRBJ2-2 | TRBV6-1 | CASKRGVDGGELFF
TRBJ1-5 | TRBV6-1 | CASSASSVQGQPQHF
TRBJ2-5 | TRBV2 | CARGGGGYETQYF
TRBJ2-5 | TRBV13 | CASSSQAGGAETQYF
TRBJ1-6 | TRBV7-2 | CASSDRQNSPLHF
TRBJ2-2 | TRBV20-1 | CSAIYTGELFF
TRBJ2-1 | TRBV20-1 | CSAPPGRSYNEQFF
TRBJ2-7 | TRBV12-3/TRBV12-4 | CASSLRGRRLGSYEQYF
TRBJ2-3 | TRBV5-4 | CASARGLAGSDTQYF
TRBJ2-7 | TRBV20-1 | CSAGRTGTYEQYF
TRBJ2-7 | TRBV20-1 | CSASWPSSYEQYF
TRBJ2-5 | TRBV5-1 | CASSLAVPGETQYF
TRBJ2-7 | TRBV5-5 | CASSFAGQGTYEQYF
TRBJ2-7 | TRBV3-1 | CASSQDFYEQYF
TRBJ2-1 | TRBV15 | CATSRDLLSSGGDNEQFF